The T cell receptor beta chain described here comes from a study of CD8 T cells in ankylosing spondylitis. A single record per CDR3 protein comes from TCRdb applying MiXCR to the 5' RACE reads. The sample has about 200,000 distinct CDR3 sequences; roughly 13% are singletons. V gave up 6 bases and J gave up 5 bases; unmatched junction bases: 9. This CDR3 is built from 14 residues. The sequencing input was blood, either unsorted or a sorted T cell fraction (not recorded which). This chain joins TRBV12-3 or TRBV12-4 and TRBJ2-7; TRBD1 agrees at 8 bases. The TCR sequence derives from a male donor with ankylosing spondylitis or in good health (not recorded which). Here the CDR3 reads CASSPDRALHEQYF. CDR3 sequence (DNA): TGTGCCAGCAGCCCGGACAGGGCACTCCACGAGCAGTACTTC.